In its sample, the clone carrying this T cell receptor beta chain was seen many times. Its antigen is still unknown. The record originates from a study of early T cells in non-severe SARS-CoV-2 infection. About the research overall: The sequenced material was bulk RNA from unsorted whole blood, and its chains were unpaired. Broader study findings: The matching step, a VDJdb search, favored anti-spike CD8 responses and missed private and CD4 specificities.

The protocol attached unique molecular identifiers to individual cDNA molecules. TCRdb analysed the 5' RACE reads with MiXCR anew, one entry per CDR3 protein. The repertoire includes over 35,000 distinct CDR3 sequences, roughly 6.1% of them detected once, and less than 25% sits in the top ten. This CDR3 is built from 14 residues. From germline, CDR1 is SNHLY and CDR2 FYNNEI. Trimming took 8 bases from V and 4 from J, leaving 15 bases between them. V usage is TRBV2 and J usage is TRBJ1-5; D call uncertain. This TCR came from an adult who was a healthcare worker with PCR-confirmed SARS-CoV-2 infection or an uninfected control (not recorded which). The sample in question was whole blood, obtained at baseline. CDR3 sequence reads: CASLADGRNQPQHF. The CDR3, as DNA: TGTGCCAGCTTGGCGGACGGCAGAAATCAGCCCCAGCATTTT. Supplemented by reference TRBV2 and TRBJ1-5, the full variable domain reads EPEVTQTPSHQVTQMGQEVILRCVPISNHLYFYWYRQILGQKVEFLVSFYNNEISEKSEIFDDQFSVERPDGSNFTLKIRSTKLEDSAMYFCASLADGRNQPQHFGDGTRLSIL.